This T cell receptor beta chain was identified during a study of tumor-infiltrating lymphocytes in primary liver carcinoma. Background on the study: All lesions had stage T1-T3 N0M0 and roughly 4 to 11 cm widths.

A constant-region primer served to make TCR beta cDNA from 500 to 550 ng total RNA. Investigators got TCR beta libraries out of three nested multiplex PCR rounds, done with slightly modified ARM-PCR. TRBV1-TRBV30 forward primers paired with a C-beta reverse primer drove the first two PCR rounds, about 11 cycles each. One entry per CDR3 protein results from TCRdb running MiXCR on the multiplex PCR reads. Among 310,000 or so distinct CDR3 sequences, about three fifths were seen once, and the ten largest hold 17%. Trimming took 9 bases from V and 1 from J, leaving 17 bases between them. The CDR3 sequence is 15 residues long. From germline, CDR1 is MNHNS and CDR2 SASEGT. Extraction also yielded germline DNA, while blood RNA was obtained from unsorted whole blood. A word on this clonotype: Its antigen is still unknown.

General observations from the study: The top-250-clone fraction was significantly higher in tumors than in blood (p = 0.039).

V is TRBV6-1 and J is TRBJ2-3; possibly TRBD1 for D (6 bases). The TCR originated in a young woman with primary liver carcinoma and hepatitis B virus infection. Sequenced: peripheral blood. The CDR3 bases are TGTGCCAGTACTCGACAGGCCGATCGCACAGATACGCAGTATTTT. Encoded protein: CASTRQADRTDTQYF.